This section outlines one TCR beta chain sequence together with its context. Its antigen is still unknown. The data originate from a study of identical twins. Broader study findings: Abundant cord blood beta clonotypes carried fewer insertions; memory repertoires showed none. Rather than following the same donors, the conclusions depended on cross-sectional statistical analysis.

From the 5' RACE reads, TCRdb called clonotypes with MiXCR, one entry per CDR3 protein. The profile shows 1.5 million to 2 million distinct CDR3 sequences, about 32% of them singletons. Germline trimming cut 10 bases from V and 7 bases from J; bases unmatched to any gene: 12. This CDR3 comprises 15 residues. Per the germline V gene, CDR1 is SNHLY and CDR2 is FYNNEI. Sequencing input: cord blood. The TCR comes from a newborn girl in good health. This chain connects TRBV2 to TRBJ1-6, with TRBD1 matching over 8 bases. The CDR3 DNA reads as TGTGCCACGGACAGGGCGATCCTTCAGAATTCACCCCTCCACTTT. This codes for CATDRAILQNSPLHF.